What follows are 22 T cell receptor delta chains derived from one specimen sequenced in a study of gamma-delta T cells after stem cell transplantation. TCRdb applied CATT to the RT-PCR reads for clone calling. The data contain approximately 2,300 delta-chain clones, 2.5% to 3% of them seen just once; the ten biggest clones take up around 17%. Material: gamma-delta T cells. Source of these receptors: a human donor. It is not recorded whose cells these are; they may come from a transplant donor.

No V gene was called here, but the J gene is TRDJ1; the table's D call, TRDD3, was not checked against the DNA. The end of the DNA aligns better with TRDJ2, so the J call may be wrong. The CDR3 spans 19 residues. The CDR3 nucleotides are TGTGCCTGTGACCGCCTCTACAGTACTGGGGGTTCGTACACCGATAAACTCTTCTTT. Translation: CACDRLYSTGGSYTDKLFF.

This clone is large within its sample. The chain couples TRDV2 to TRDJ1, with 9 bases identical to TRDD3. With V trimmed by 0 bases and J by 2 bases, 15 bases remained unmatched. Germline CDR1 reads GEAIGNYY; CDR2 reads EKD. The CDR3 has 19 residues. Written as DNA, the CDR3 is TGTGCCTGTGACACCGTGACTGGGGGACCCTATGAACGTACCGATAAACTCATCTTT. It specifies CACDTVTGGPYERTDKLIF.

This clone was found a few times. The junction departs from germline at one end; a sequencing error may be responsible. V and J are TRDV2 and TRDJ3; TRDD3 aligns across 7 bases. The CDR3 runs to 19 residues. Germline V gene data show CDR1 as GEAIGNYY and CDR2 as EKD. Here the CDR3 reads CARDPTVLGTNQDTRQMFF. The CDR3 bases are TGTGCCCGTGACCCTACCGTACTGGGGACCAACCAGGACACCCGACAGATGTTTTTC.

This clone has only a few counts. The chain links TRDV2 to TRDJ1; 11 bases align to TRDD3. V dropped 3 bases and J dropped 2; count of bases not matched to a gene: 10. Germline-derived CDR1 and CDR2 are GEAIGNYY and EKD. The CDR3 sequence is 17 residues long. The CDR3 DNA sequence: TGTGCCTGTGACCTACTGGGGGATAGAAGGAGAACCGATAAACTCATCTTT. Translated, it gives CACDLLGDRRRTDKLIF.

This clone counts as medium-sized. This chain uses TRDV2 with TRDJ1; TRDD3 matches 11 bases. The V gene's germline CDR1 is GEAIGNYY and CDR2 EKD. V shed 0 bases and J 2 bases; nucleotides not matched to a gene: 10. This CDR3 region has 18 residues. The CDR3 nucleotides read TGTGCCTGTGACACCGTTGAAACTGGGGGATATGAAACCGATAAACTCATCTTT. It specifies CACDTVETGGYETDKLIF.

There are a few counts of this clone. This sequence may be a read error, since a much larger clone differs from it by one base. Different DNA sequences within this sample yield the same CDR3. This chain links TRDV2 with TRDJ1; 10 bases align to TRDD3. CDR1 is GEAIGNYY, CDR2 EKD, per germline. This CDR3 spans 14 amino acids. With 3 bases clipped from V and 11 bases from J, the junction kept 11 bases outside the gene matches. The CDR3 bases are TGTGCCTGTGACCCCATAGTGGGGGATACTGGGCTCATCTTT. It specifies CACDPIVGDTGLIF.

In its sample, this clone ranks as large. Other nucleotide sequences from this sample produce the same CDR3. The chain joins TRDV2 to TRDJ1; D remains ambiguous. In germline, CDR1 is GEAIGNYY, CDR2 EKD. Trimming removed 0 bases from V and 2 bases from J, with 15 bases in between. The CDR3 has 16 residues. The CDR3 DNA reads TGTGCCTGTGACACCCTCTCTGGACGCTTGACCGATAAACTCATCTTT. Encoded protein: CACDTLSGRLTDKLIF.

The table lists this clone with a few counts. The chain is built from TRDV2 and TRDJ1, with 12 bases aligning to TRDD3. With V trimmed by 3 bases and J by 0 bases, 10 bases remained unmatched. The CDR3 length is 18 residues. Germline lookup yields CDR1 GEAIGNYY and CDR2 EKD. CDR3 sequence (DNA): TGTGCCTGTGACGCCTTACTGGGGGATACCGAGTACACCGATAAACTCATCTTT. Translating it yields CACDALLGDTEYTDKLIF.

This clone is classed as medium-sized. The chain has TRDV2 and TRDJ3; the match to TRDD3 covers 9 bases. CDR3 length: 19 residues. After removal of 0 bases from V and 0 bases from J, the junction contained 5 bases not matched to a gene. Germline V gene sequence: CDR1 GEAIGNYY, CDR2 EKD. CDR3 loop: CACDTGGYRSSWDTRQMFF. Here the CDR3 DNA reads TGTGCCTGTGACACCGGGGGATACCGGAGCTCCTGGGACACCCGACAGATGTTTTTC.

In its sample, this clone was seen a few times. The chain recombines TRDV2 with TRDJ1; 12 nucleotides align to TRDD3. Trimming at V came to 0 bases and at J to 3 bases, leaving 13 bases not matched to a gene. The CDR3 is 19 amino acids. Germline V gene lookup returns CDR1 GEAIGNYY and CDR2 EKD. The CDR3: CACDTVAAGGYAIPDKLIF. As DNA, the CDR3 is TGTGCCTGTGACACCGTCGCGGCTGGGGGATACGCTATCCCCGATAAACTCATCTTT.

This clone is termed large (0.1 to 1%). The V gene is TRDV2, the J gene TRDJ1; TRDD3 aligns across 9 bases. This CDR3 is built from 18 residues. J lost 2 bases, V lost 2 bases, and 14 bases had no gene match. Germline V CDR1 and CDR2: GEAIGNYY, EKD. In nucleotides, the CDR3 is TGTGCCTGTGACAACATCCGTACTGGGGGAAACGATACCGATAAACTCATCTTT. Translating gives CACDNIRTGGNDTDKLIF.

J is TRDJ1 and V is TRDV2; TRDD3 aligns across 10 bases. This CDR3 is 17 amino acids long. V gave up 0 bases and J gave up 0 bases; unmatched junction bases: 6. Looked up from germline, CDR1 is GEAIGNYY and CDR2 is EKD. CDR3 protein: CACDTVRTGGYTDKLIF. In nucleotides, the CDR3 is TGTGCCTGTGACACCGTTCGTACTGGGGGATACACCGATAAACTCATCTTT.

This clone was observed a few times. TCRdb assigns this DNA the protein of a much larger clone, which departs from its translation at residue 3; this likely reflects a read error, and the protein shown comes from translating the DNA. The CDR3 nucleotides are TGTGCCCGTGACACAATAATGAACACCGATAAACTCATCTTT. This encodes CARDTIMNTDKLIF. The chain has TRDV2 and TRDJ1; D remains ambiguous. There are 14 residues in the CDR3. Per germline, CDR1 GEAIGNYY and CDR2 EKD.

A remark on this clone: The sample carries other DNA sequences with the same CDR3. The genes are TRDV2 and TRDJ1; D possibly corresponds to TRDD3 (6 bases). CDR1 and CDR2 from the germline V gene are GEAIGNYY and EKD. Trimming removed 2 bases from V and 0 bases from J, with 21 bases in between. This CDR3 has 18 residues. The CDR3 here is CACDILGNGAPNTDKLIF. The CDR3 bases are TGTGCCTGTGACATCCTGGGGAACGGGGCGCCTAACACCGATAAACTCATCTTT.

By share of the sample, this clone is medium-sized. The chain links TRDV2 to TRDJ1; 10 nucleotides agree with TRDD3. Trimming at V came to 0 bases and at J to 1 base, leaving 7 bases not matched to a gene. This CDR3 contains 17 residues. Germline assignment: CDR1 GEAIGNYY and CDR2 EKD. Here the CDR3 DNA reads TGTGCCTGTGACACCCTCGGTACTGGGGGATCCACCGATAAACTCATCTTT. This encodes CACDTLGTGGSTDKLIF.

This clone has only a few counts. V usage is TRDV2 and J usage is TRDJ1; 13 bases match TRDD3. The CDR3 runs 26 residues. The germline V gene has CDR1 GEAIGNYY and CDR2 EKD. V lost 3 bases and J lost 2; bases outside the gene matches: 35. The CDR3 bases are TGTGCCTGTGACCCCCTCCAAGTATCTACGGGCGCTGGGCCCACTGGGGGATACGCGGAGACCGATAAACTCATCTTT. Protein: CACDPLQVSTGAGPTGGYAETDKLIF.

By sample fraction, this clone is medium-sized (0.01 to 0.1%). At the DNA level, this CDR3 is encoded by other sequences in the same sample as well. The genes are TRDV2 and TRDJ1; 8 bases agree with TRDD3. The CDR3 totals 19 residues. V was pared by 0 bases and J by 1 base, with 15 bases of the junction left unmatched. Germline CDR1 GEAIGNYY, CDR2 EKD. This CDR3 reads CACDTVAASGGLITDKLIF. The CDR3 DNA is TGTGCCTGTGACACCGTTGCCGCATCTGGGGGACTGATCACCGATAAACTCATCTTT.

The chain recombines TRDV2 with TRDJ1; D might be TRDD3 (6 bases). CDR1 and CDR2 from the germline V gene are GEAIGNYY and EKD. The V and J ends lost 0 bases and 0 bases respectively, with 19 bases between them. The CDR3 consists of 18 residues. The CDR3 DNA follows: TGTGCCTGTGACACCATCGGAAGTGGGGGCCGAAACACCGATAAACTCATCTTT. This codes for CACDTIGSGGRNTDKLIF.

This clone was detected a few times. This chain joins TRDV2 and TRDJ3, with 9 bases matching TRDD3. J lost 5 bases, V lost 0 bases, and 7 bases had no gene match. CDR1 and CDR2 from the germline V gene are GEAIGNYY and EKD. The CDR3 contains 18 residues. The CDR3 reads CACDTLSGDTRDTRQMFF. CDR3 bases: TGTGCCTGTGACACCCTTTCGGGGGATACCCGGGACACCCGACAGATGTTTTTC.

V is TRDV2 and J is TRDJ1; TRDD3 aligns across 9 bases. The J gene comes from matching the DNA to germline here; TCRdb lacks it. Germline lookup yields CDR1 GEAIGNYY and CDR2 EKD. V was pared by 3 bases and J by 4 bases, with 8 bases of the junction left unmatched. The CDR3 runs to 15 residues. The CDR3 bases are TGTGCCTGTGACCGTCTGGGGGATCGGGGCGATAAACTCATCTTT. Translating gives CACDRLGDRGDKLIF.

Judged by abundance, this clone is medium-sized. The chain joins TRDV2 to TRDJ1, with TRDD3 matching over 13 bases. The CDR3 consists of 22 residues. Trimming at V came to 2 bases and at J to 2 bases, leaving 22 bases not matched to a gene. CDR1 and CDR2 from the germline V gene are GEAIGNYY and EKD. In DNA, the CDR3 is TGTGCCTGTGACAGTCTTAATGGGTTACCGCACAACTGGGGGATACGGACCGATAAACTCATCTTT. Its protein product is CACDSLNGLPHNWGIRTDKLIF.

On this clone itself: The junction departs from the called germline gene at one end, perhaps through a read error. Written as DNA, the CDR3 is TGTGCCTGTGACACTCTCTACCCTCGGACTGGGGGATACACCGACAAACTCATCTTT. This gives the protein CACDTLYPRTGGYTDKLIF. The chain joins TRDV2 to TRDJ1, with 12 nucleotides matching TRDD3. The CDR3 loop spans 19 amino acids. The V gene's germline CDR1 is GEAIGNYY and CDR2 EKD.